This T cell receptor (beta chain) was obtained from a study of identical twins. TCRdb processed the 5' RACE reads anew with MiXCR; each CDR3 protein has one entry. The repertoire holds around 690,000 distinct CDR3 sequences, with over 20% as singletons. This CDR3 spans 15 amino acids. Trimming removed 6 bases from V and 4 bases from J; junction bases left unmatched: 6. Germline assignment: CDR1 SEHNR and CDR2 FQNEAQ (reference sequence). These data are also associated with another study on T cells expressing NK-cell markers. As that study records: Eight donors were sequenced, of whom seven were HCMV-seropositive, while the remaining one was HCMV-seronegative. Several of the donors also had these clonotypes leading their CD3+CD56-NKG2C+ fraction.

The receptor was derived from a woman under 30 in good health. The sample comprised PBMCs. This chain connects TRBV7-9 to TRBJ2-1; 10 bases line up with TRBD2. CDR3 coding DNA: TGTGCCAGCAGGCGTCTAGCGGGAGTATACAATGAGCAGTTCTTC. Translation gives CASRRLAGVYNEQFF.